Following are 29 T cell receptor beta chains from one sample sequenced in a study of tumor-infiltrating lymphocytes in primary liver carcinoma. Researchers generated TCR beta cDNA from roughly 520 ng of total RNA, relying on a constant-region primer. Slightly modified ARM-PCR with three nested multiplex PCR rounds yielded TCR beta libraries. In the first two PCR rounds, TRBV1-TRBV30 forward primers were paired with a C-beta reverse primer, and each round lasted around 10 cycles. From the multiplex PCR reads, TCRdb called clonotypes with MiXCR, one entry per CDR3 protein. The sample has fewer than 85,000 distinct CDR3 sequences, 69% seen once. Co-extraction yielded RNA and DNA from 20-30 mg of unsorted bulk tissue. The sequenced material came from tumor-adjacent normal liver tissue. The receptors stem from a man in his forties or fifties with primary liver carcinoma and hepatitis B virus infection.

In regard to this clonotype: Mismatch with germline at one junction end may stem from a read error. V is TRBV20-1 and J is TRBJ2-3; 11 positions agree with TRBD2. CDR1 is DFQATT, CDR2 SNEGSKA, per germline (reference sequence). This CDR3 comprises 14 residues. The CDR3: CSAHLAGGADKQYF. In DNA form, the CDR3 reads TGCAGTGCTCATCTAGCGGGAGGAGCGGATAAGCAGTATTTT.

A note on this clonotype: Its ends do not fully match the called genes, so a read error is possible. The chain employs TRBV7-6 and TRBJ2-5; D perhaps matches TRBD2 (5 bases). Per germline, CDR1 SGHVS and CDR2 FNYEAQ. This CDR3 spans 16 amino acids. In DNA form, the CDR3 reads TGTGACAGCAGCTCGCTAGCAGGAGGCTCCCTCAAGGCCCAGTACTTC. Amino acid sequence: CDSSSLAGGSLKAQYF.

A word on this clonotype: The junction does not match germline at one end; this may be a read error. This chain uses TRBV5-4 with TRBJ1-2; TRBD1 matches at 8 bases. CDR1 SGHNT and CDR2 YYREEE come from the germline V gene (reference sequence). The CDR3 covers 14 residues. The CDR3 nucleotides read TGTGCCAGCAGCTTACAGGGGGTTAACTGTGGCTACACCTTT. Its protein product is CASSLQGVNCGYTF.

This clonotype was counted between two and nine times. One base away lies a much larger clone, so this may be a sequencing read error. The rearrangement uses TRBV11-1 and TRBJ1-1, with 7 bases identical to TRBD1. Germline V gene lookup returns CDR1 SGHAT and CDR2 FQDESV (reference sequence). The CDR3 totals 15 residues. The CDR3 DNA follows: TGTACCAGCAGCCCGCGACAGGGTCGGAACACTGAAGCTTTCTTT. As protein: CTSSPRQGRNTEAFF.

This clonotype was counted between two and nine times. The CDR3 DNA is TGCAGCGTTGCCCATAAGGCTTCCTACGAGCAGTACTTC. It yields the protein CSVAHKASYEQYF. The chain has TRBV29-1 and TRBJ2-7, with D uncertain. The CDR3 is 13 residues long. Germline CDR1 reads SQVTM; CDR2 reads ANQGSEA. V was trimmed by 4 bases and J by 1 base, leaving 11 bases between them.

The chain carries TRBV6-6 and TRBJ2-7; 7 bases are shared with TRBD2. The CDR3 sequence is 14 residues long. With V trimmed by 0 bases and J by 7 bases, 6 bases remained unmatched. Germline V gene sequence: CDR1 MNHNY, CDR2 SVGAGI (reference sequence). The CDR3 reads CASSYSSGGEEQYF. The CDR3 DNA reads as TGTGCCAGCAGTTACTCGTCGGGGGGTGAGGAGCAGTACTTC.

A note on this clonotype: Given a much more abundant clone one base away, this may be a read error. This chain links TRBV29-1 with TRBJ2-5; weak D call: TRBD2 (6 bases). The CDR3 length is 12 residues. Germline CDR1 reads SQVTM; CDR2 reads ANQGSEA. Here the CDR3 reads CGVTEGLEIQYF. In DNA, the CDR3 is TGCGGCGTTACGGAGGGGCTCGAGATCCAGTACTTC.

The CDR3 DNA reads as TGTGCCAGGAGTCGTACAACGACAGGGGGCATTAAGCAGTACGTC. Translating it yields CARSRTTTGGIKQYV. The V gene is TRBV6-1, the J gene TRBJ2-7, with 10 bases lining up with TRBD1. CDR1 and CDR2 from the germline V gene are MNHNS and SASEGT. J lost 8 bases, V lost 9 bases, and 16 bases had no gene match. The CDR3 totals 15 residues.

The chain carries TRBV29-1 and TRBJ2-3; weak D call: TRBD2 (6 bases). Germline V gene data show CDR1 as SQVTM and CDR2 as ANQGSEA. The CDR3 spans 14 residues. V lost 7 bases, J lost 5 bases, and 19 bases lay in between. CDR3 DNA: TGCAGCGGGTCTGTCGGGAGAGGCAAAGATACGCAGTATTTT. It is translated as CSGSVGRGKDTQYF.

The chain recombines TRBV4-1 with TRBJ1-5, with 7 bases identical to TRBD1. V trimming: 3 bases; J trimming: 3 bases; junction bases outside the gene matches: 5. Germline V gives CDR1 MGHRA, CDR2 YSYEKL. The CDR3 length is 15 residues. In DNA, the CDR3 is TGCGCCAGCAGCCAGGAGACAGGGAACAATCAGCCCCAGCATTTT. This sequence encodes CASSQETGNNQPQHF.

Points on this clonotype: A much larger clone differs by one base, so this may be a read error. The CDR3 does not end in the conserved phenylalanine or tryptophan, so this is likely a read error. This chain uses TRBV6-4 with TRBJ2-2; maybe TRBD1 (6 bases). V lost 6 bases and J lost 1, with 9 bases in between. Per germline, CDR1 MRHNA and CDR2 SNTAGT. The CDR3 is 14 amino acids. The CDR3 here is CASSRGQNTGELFY. In DNA, the CDR3 is TGTGCCAGCAGCCGGGGACAGAACACCGGGGAGCTGTTTTAT.

This clonotype was observed many times. One end of the junction does not line up with germline, which may come from a read error. The V gene is TRBV11-2, the J gene TRBJ2-2, with D perhaps TRBD2 (6 bases). CDR1 and CDR2 from the germline V gene are SGHAT and FQNNGV. This CDR3 spans 15 amino acids. As DNA, the CDR3 is TGTGCCAGTAGCTTAGTTCTAGCGTGGGCCGGGGAGCTGTTTTTT. It translates to CASSLVLAWAGELFF.

This clonotype was detected a few times. One junction end disagrees with the germline gene, perhaps due to a read error. The V and J genes are TRBV10-2 and TRBJ2-7; D gene ambiguous. The germline CDR1 and CDR2 sequences are WSHSY and SAAADI. The CDR3 has 13 residues. The CDR3 DNA is TGCGTCAGCAGTGAAGGCCCGACCTACGAGCAGTATTTC. It encodes CVSSEGPTYEQYF.

Turning to this clonotype: Without the conserved terminal phenylalanine or tryptophan, this CDR3 likely stems from a read error. This rearrangement joins TRBV11-2 to TRBJ2-2; D might be TRBD2 (6 bases). Germline lookup yields CDR1 SGHAT and CDR2 FQNNGV. The CDR3 runs to 13 residues. This chain's CDR3 is CASDKGGTGKLFI. CDR3 DNA sequence: TGTGCCAGTGACAAGGGAGGCACCGGGAAGCTGTTTATT.

In regard to this clonotype: One junction end disagrees with the germline gene, perhaps due to a read error. The chain links TRBV4-1 to TRBJ2-5; 10 bases agree with TRBD1. CDR3 length equals 16 residues. Per the germline V gene, CDR1 is MGHRA and CDR2 is YSYEKL. This chain's CDR3 is CASSRGQGDFWETLYF. In DNA, the CDR3 is TGCGCCAGCAGCCGAGGACAGGGGGATTTTTGGGAGACCCTGTACTTC.

Details on this clonotype: Germline and junction disagree at one end, which may indicate a read error. J is TRBJ2-1 and V is TRBV4-2; 11 nucleotides align to TRBD2. The CDR3 spans 15 residues. The germline CDR1 and CDR2 sequences are LGHNA and YNFKEQ. The CDR3 loop is CASSQELAGVYEQSF. The CDR3 coding sequence is TGTGCCAGCAGCCAAGAACTAGCGGGAGTTTATGAGCAGTCCTTC.

Worth noting for this clonotype: The germline gene is not matched at one end of the junction; a read error may be the cause. V gene TRBV4-1 combines with J gene TRBJ2-7, with D unclear. The CDR3 sequence is 15 residues long. Germline values: CDR1 MGHRA, CDR2 YSYEKL. For the CDR3, the DNA is TGCGCCAGCAGCCAAGATTTGTGGGGTGGCTACGAGCAGTGCTTC. This sequence encodes CASSQDLWGGYEQCF.

Regarding this clonotype: One junction end does not reproduce the germline sequence, and a read error may be involved. This chain connects TRBV6-5 to TRBJ2-1, with 15 bases that match TRBD2. The CDR3 extends over 16 amino acids. Germline-derived CDR1 and CDR2 are MNHEY and SVGAGI. The chain's CDR3 is CVSGYTGLAGGNEQFF. Written as DNA, the CDR3 is TGTGTCAGCGGTTACACGGGACTAGCGGGGGGTAATGAGCAGTTCTTC.

Remarks on this clonotype: This may come from a read error, since a much larger clone is one base off. The chain joins TRBV7-9 to TRBJ2-7, with 9 bases lining up with TRBD1. This CDR3 is 14 amino acids long. Germline CDR1 is SEHNR and CDR2 is FQNEAQ (reference sequence). CDR3 DNA: TGTGCCAGCAGCTCCCGGGACAGGGCCTACGGGCAGTACTTC. This encodes CASSSRDRAYGQYF.

V usage is TRBV24-1 and J usage is TRBJ2-1, with D perhaps TRBD2 (6 bases). This CDR3 has 16 residues. V lost 5 bases, J lost 4 bases, and 17 bases lay in between. Germline CDR1 KGHDR, CDR2 SFDVKD. Here the CDR3 reads CATSAKLACSYNEQFF. DNA of the CDR3: TGTGCCACCAGTGCAAAGCTAGCGTGTTCTTACAATGAGCAGTTCTTC.

About this clonotype itself: Compared with germline, one end of the junction differs, possibly owing to a read error. The V call is TRBV25-1, the J call TRBJ2-3, with no clear D. The germline V gene has CDR1 MGHDK and CDR2 SYGVNS. CDR3 size: 15 residues. The CDR3 region is CARSEGLWSTDTQYF. CDR3 nucleotides: TGTGCCCGCAGTGAAGGTTTGTGGAGCACAGATACGCAGTATTTC.

This sequence joins TRBV12-3 or TRBV12-4 and TRBJ2-3; TRBD1 might be the D (5 bases). CDR3 length equals 14 residues. Trimming removed 3 bases at V and 8 bases at J, with 15 bases between. The CDR3 nucleotides read TGTGCCAGCAGTTTCGGTGGGGAAAGGGGTACGCAGTATTTT. It codes for CASSFGGERGTQYF.

With regard to this clonotype: A read error may produce the germline difference seen at one junction end. The chain links TRBV14 to TRBJ2-5; no firm D call. The CDR3 length is 15 residues. CDR1 is SGHDN and CDR2 is FVKESK in the germline V gene. The CDR3 here is CAISQDMSSGRIQYF. The CDR3 region has the DNA TGTGCCATCAGCCAAGATATGAGTTCTGGTCGGATCCAGTACTTC.

As to this clonotype: Sequence at one end of the junction differs from germline and may be a read error. V usage is TRBV11-1 and J usage is TRBJ2-1; 9 bases fit TRBD2. This CDR3 is built from 17 residues. Germline-derived CDR1 and CDR2 are SGHAT and FQDESV (reference sequence). The CDR3 reads CASSLVSSGNSDNEQFF. CDR3 coding DNA: TGTGCTAGCAGCTTAGTCTCTAGCGGGAACTCCGACAATGAACAGTTCTTC.

A word on this clonotype: A junction boundary mismatches the germline segment, possibly from a read error. This rearrangement joins TRBV29-1 to TRBJ2-7; perhaps TRBD2 as D (5 bases). The germline V gene encodes CDR1 SQVTM and CDR2 ANQGSEA. The CDR3 is made up of 15 amino acids. The CDR3 coding sequence is TGCAGCGTTGAAGAAGAACGGAACGGGAACTACAAGCAGTACTTC. Encoded protein: CSVEEERNGNYKQYF.

Points on this clonotype: One base away lies a much larger clone, so this may be a sequencing read error. CDR3 in amino acids: CASSAGPEGFF. CDR3 coding DNA: TGTGCCAGTAGTGCCGGGCCTGAAGGTTTCTTT. The chain recombines TRBV19 with TRBJ1-1, with D unresolved. Germline CDR1 and CDR2: LNHDA and SQIVND (reference sequence). The CDR3 covers 11 residues.

V usage is TRBV6-2 or TRBV6-3 and J usage is TRBJ2-7; a weak D match, TRBD2 (7 bases). This CDR3 has 15 residues. Germline V gene data show CDR1 as MNHEY and CDR2 as SVGEGT. The CDR3 loop is CVNSYSPDRAGEQYF. The DNA of the CDR3 is TGTGTCAACAGTTACTCGCCGGACAGAGCGGGGGAGCAGTACTTC.

As concerns this clonotype: Sequence at one end of the junction differs from germline and may be a read error. This chain connects TRBV6-2 or TRBV6-3 to TRBJ2-2; TRBD1 matches 12 bases. Germline loops: CDR1 MNHEY, CDR2 SVGEGT. This CDR3 region has 14 residues. DNA of the CDR3: TGTGCCGGTTGGGACAGGGGGCTTACCGGGGTGCTGTTTTTT. Amino acids: CAGWDRGLTGVLFF.

The rearrangement joins TRBV15 to TRBJ2-1; TRBD2 matches at 7 bases. The J segment lost 2 bases and the V segment lost 0 bases, leaving 7 bases of the junction unmatched. CDR3 size: 17 residues. Germline V gene data show CDR1 as LNHNV and CDR2 as YYDKDF (reference sequence). The CDR3 sequence is CATSRDRGGSPYNEQFF. DNA for the CDR3: TGTGCCACCAGCAGAGATCGGGGCGGGAGCCCCTACAATGAGCAGTTCTTC.